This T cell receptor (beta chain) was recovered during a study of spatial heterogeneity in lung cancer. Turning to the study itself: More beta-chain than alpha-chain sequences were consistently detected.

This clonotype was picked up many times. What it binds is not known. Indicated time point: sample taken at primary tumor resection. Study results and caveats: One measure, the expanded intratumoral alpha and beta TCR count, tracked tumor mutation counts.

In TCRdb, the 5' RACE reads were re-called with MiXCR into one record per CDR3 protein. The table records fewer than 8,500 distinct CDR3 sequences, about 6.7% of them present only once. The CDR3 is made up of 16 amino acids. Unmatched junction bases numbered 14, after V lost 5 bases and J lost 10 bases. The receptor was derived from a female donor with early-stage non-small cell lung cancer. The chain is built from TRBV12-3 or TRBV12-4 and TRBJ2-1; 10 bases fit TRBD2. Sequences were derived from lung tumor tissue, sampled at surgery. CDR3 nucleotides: TGTGCCAGCAGTCCCCGGAGAGGTAGCGGGGGGACAGAGCAGTTCTTC. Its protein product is CASSPRRGSGGTEQFF.